The 4 T cell receptor beta chains below all came from one sample that was sequenced in a study of blood T cell repertoires in COVID-19. Sequencing was performed with immunoSEQ multiplex PCR; in TCRdb, only in-frame clones are kept and a portion is missing. The data contain 120,000 to 150,000 clones, approximately 73% of them singletons. Sequencing used peripheral blood. The receptors originated from a man aged 55 to 69 with acute or convalescent COVID-19.

The gene calls are TRBV5-1 and TRBJ2-7; 8 nucleotides match TRBD1. The germline gives CDR1 SGHRS, CDR2 YFSETQ. This CDR3 comprises 13 residues. The V gene end was trimmed by 6 bases and the J gene end by 5 bases; junction bases not matched to a gene: 7. DNA for the CDR3: TGCGCCAGCACCCGAGACAGGGGTGACGAGCAGTACTTC. Translation gives CASTRDRGDEQYF.

This rearrangement joins TRBV3-1 (or the pseudogene TRBV3-2) to TRBJ1-4, with D possibly TRBD1 on 5 matching bases. Germline V gene lookup returns CDR1 LGHDT and CDR2 YNNKEL (reference sequence). The CDR3 has 18 residues. V gave up 1 base and J gave up 0 bases, with 15 bases separating them. Written as DNA, the CDR3 is TGTGCCAGCAGCCAAGTGTTAGACAGCACTTCAACTAATGAAAAACTGTTTTTT. Translation gives CASSQVLDSTSTNEKLFF.

The chain couples TRBV3-1 (or the pseudogene TRBV3-2) to TRBJ2-3; TRBD2 matches 16 bases. The CDR3 runs 18 residues. J gave up 4 bases and V 3 bases, and 7 bases lay outside the gene matches. Germline CDR1 LGHDT, CDR2 YNNKEL (reference sequence). The CDR3, as DNA: TGTGCCAGCAGCCATGGGGGACTAGCGGGAGGGGAAGCAGATACGCAGTATTTT. Amino acids: CASSHGGLAGGEADTQYF.

The J gene is TRBJ2-7, the V gene TRBV6-5, with TRBD2 matching 7 bases. V lost 4 bases to trimming and J lost 0 bases; unmatched junction nucleotides: 6. The germline gives CDR1 MNHEY, CDR2 SVGAGI. The CDR3 covers 15 residues. In DNA form, the CDR3 reads TGTGCCAGCAGTTTCGGACTAGAGAGCTCCTACGAGCAGTACTTC. Its translation is CASSFGLESSYEQYF.